This T cell receptor beta chain is from a study of shared clonotypes between healthy human individuals. The CDR3 sequence is 13 residues long. Trimming stripped 4 bases from V and 4 bases from J, with 8 bases between. Germline assignment: CDR1 MNHEY and CDR2 SVGAGI. Sequencing used immunoSEQ multiplex PCR; TCRdb keeps in-frame clones, though not all of them. The sample yields some 1 million clones, around 74% seen once. Findings and limits, study-wide: Rarefaction gave evidence that sorted-subset sequencing remained incomplete despite large depth.

All donors were healthy HIV-negative adults lacking recent acute infections or vaccinations. Only Caucasian adults living in Nashville, Tennessee served as donors. The authors divided CD4+ cells into CD45RA+ naive and CD45RA-negative memory subsets. With regard to this clone: Antigen: not known.

The rearrangement links TRBV6-5 to TRBJ1-5; unclear D gene. Sequenced: memory CD4+ T cells sorted from blood. Subset described: CD45RA-negative fraction. The sequence derives from a man in his late teens or twenties in good health. DNA of the CDR3: TGTGCCAGCAGTTTTATGGCGAATCAGCCCCAGCATTTT. Amino acids: CASSFMANQPQHF.